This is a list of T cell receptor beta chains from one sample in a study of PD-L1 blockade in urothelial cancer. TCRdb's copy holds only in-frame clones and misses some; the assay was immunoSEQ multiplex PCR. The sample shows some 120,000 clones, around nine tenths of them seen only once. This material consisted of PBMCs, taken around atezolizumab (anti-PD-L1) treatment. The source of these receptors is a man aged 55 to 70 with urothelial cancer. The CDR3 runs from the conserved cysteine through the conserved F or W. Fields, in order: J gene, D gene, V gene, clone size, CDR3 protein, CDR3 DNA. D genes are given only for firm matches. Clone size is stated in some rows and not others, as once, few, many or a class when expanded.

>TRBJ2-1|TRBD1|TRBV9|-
CASSVDGGTGGEQFF
TGTGCCAGCAGCGTAGATGGCGGTACAGGGGGTGAGCAGTTCTTC
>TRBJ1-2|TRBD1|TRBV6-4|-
CASRGQGANGYTF
TGTGCCAGCAGGGGACAGGGGGCGAATGGCTACACCTTC
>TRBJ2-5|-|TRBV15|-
CATSRWRSDQETQYF
TGTGCCACCAGCAGGTGGCGCAGCGACCAAGAGACCCAGTACTTC
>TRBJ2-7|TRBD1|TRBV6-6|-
CASTGTGAYEQYF
TGTGCCAGCACCGGGACAGGAGCCTACGAGCAGTACTTC
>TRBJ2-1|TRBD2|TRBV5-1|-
CASSPAGTSGGGNEQFF
TGCGCCAGCAGCCCGGCAGGGACTAGCGGGGGGGGTAATGAGCAGTTCTTC
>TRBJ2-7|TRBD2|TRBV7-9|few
CASSFWTSGSYEQYF
TGTGCCAGCAGCTTTTGGACTAGCGGCTCCTACGAGCAGTACTTC
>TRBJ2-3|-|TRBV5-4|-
CASSLPGGGDTQYF
TGTGCCAGCAGCTTGCCGGGGGGCGGAGATACGCAGTATTTT
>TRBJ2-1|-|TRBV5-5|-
CASSGGGRTYNEQFF
TGTGCCAGCAGCGGGGGGGGGCGGACCTACAATGAGCAGTTCTTC
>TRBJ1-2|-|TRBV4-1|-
CASSRGGRWGANYGYTF
TGCGCCAGCAGCCGCGGGGGAAGGTGGGGAGCTAACTATGGCTACACCTTC
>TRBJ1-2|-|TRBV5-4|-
CASSFESKIYGYTF
TGTGCCAGCAGCTTCGAGAGCAAGATCTATGGCTACACCTTC
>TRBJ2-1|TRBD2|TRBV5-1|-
CASSFFQREFNEQFF
TGCGCCAGCAGCTTTTTCCAGCGGGAGTTCAATGAGCAGTTCTTC
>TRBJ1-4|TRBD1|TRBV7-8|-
CASSLVGGGGLANEKLFF
TGTGCCAGCAGCTTAGTTGGAGGGGGCGGCCTCGCTAATGAAAAACTGTTTTTT
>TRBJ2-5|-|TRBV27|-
CASSSTSGETQYF
TGTGCCAGCAGTTCTACATCGGGAGAGACCCAGTACTTC
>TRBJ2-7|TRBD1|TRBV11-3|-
CASSPGTGLYEQYF
TGTGCCAGCAGCCCGGGGACAGGCTTGTACGAGCAGTACTTC
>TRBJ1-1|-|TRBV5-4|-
CASSTTMNTEAFF
TGTGCCAGCAGCACGACTATGAACACTGAAGCTTTCTTT
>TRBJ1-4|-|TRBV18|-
CASSPGPAGQEKLFF
TGTGCCAGCTCACCGGGACCTGCCGGACAGGAAAAACTGTTTTTT
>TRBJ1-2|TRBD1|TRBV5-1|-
CASSLAGQGTGYTF
TGCGCCAGCAGCCTAGCGGGACAGGGGACTGGCTACACCTTC
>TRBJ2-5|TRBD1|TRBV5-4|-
CASRRGTGPEGETQYF
TGTGCCAGCAGACGCGGGACAGGGCCGGAGGGAGAGACCCAGTACTTC
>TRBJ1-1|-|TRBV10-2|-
CASNGGVNTEAFF
TGCGCCAGCAATGGGGGGGTTAACACTGAAGCTTTCTTT
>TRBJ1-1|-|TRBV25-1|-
CASSPGGGTEAFF
TGTGCCAGCAGCCCCGGGGGGGGCACTGAAGCTTTCTTT
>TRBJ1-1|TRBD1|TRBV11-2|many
CASSILGTGWGNTEAFF
TGTGCCAGCAGCATACTCGGGACAGGGTGGGGGAACACTGAAGCTTTCTTT
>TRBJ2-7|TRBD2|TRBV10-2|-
CASREATSGWSEQYF
TGCGCCAGCAGGGAAGCGACTAGCGGTTGGAGCGAGCAGTACTTC
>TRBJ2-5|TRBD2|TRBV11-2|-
CASSNDYSGKETQYF
TGTGCCAGCAGCAATGACTATAGCGGGAAAGAGACCCAGTACTTC
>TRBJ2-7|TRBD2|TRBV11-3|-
CASSLGTGGPYEQYF
TGTGCCAGCAGCTTAGGGACGGGGGGGCCCTACGAGCAGTACTTC
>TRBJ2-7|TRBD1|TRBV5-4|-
CASSWDRDLYEQYF
TGTGCCAGCAGCTGGGACAGGGACCTCTACGAGCAGTACTTC
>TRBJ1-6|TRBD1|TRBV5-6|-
CASSHWGGQGESPLHF
TGTGCCAGCAGCCATTGGGGAGGACAGGGGGAATCACCCCTCCACTTT
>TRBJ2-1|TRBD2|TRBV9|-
CASSVGAGGLSSYNEQFF
TGTGCCAGCAGCGTAGGGGCGGGGGGCTTGAGCTCCTACAATGAGCAGTTCTTC
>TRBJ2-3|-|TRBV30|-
CAWSASRADTQYF
TGTGCCTGGAGTGCTTCGCGGGCAGATACGCAGTATTTT
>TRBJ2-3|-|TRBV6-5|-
CASNLAGVPDTQYF
TGTGCCAGCAACCTCGCCGGGGTCCCAGATACGCAGTATTTT
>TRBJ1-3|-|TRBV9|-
CASSVEWRGNTIYF
TGTGCCAGCAGCGTAGAGTGGCGGGGAAACACCATATATTTT
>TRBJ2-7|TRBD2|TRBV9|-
CASSPPAGVYEQYF
TGTGCCAGCAGCCCCCCAGCGGGGGTATACGAGCAGTACTTC
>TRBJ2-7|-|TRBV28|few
CASTGGETIEQYF
TGTGCCAGCACCGGAGGCGAGACGATAGAGCAGTACTTC
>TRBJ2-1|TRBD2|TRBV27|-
CASSFNGRGNEQFF
TGTGCCAGCAGTTTTAACGGGAGGGGAAATGAGCAGTTCTTC
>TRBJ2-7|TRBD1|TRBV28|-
CASSRPGTVSYEQYF
TGTGCCAGCAGCCGCCCTGGGACAGTCTCCTACGAGCAGTACTTC
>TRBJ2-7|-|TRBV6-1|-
CASSSWGASANEQYF
TGTGCCAGCAGCTCCTGGGGAGCGAGCGCTAATGAGCAGTACTTC
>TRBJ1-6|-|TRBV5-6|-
CASSPLRGSPLHF
TGTGCCAGCAGCCCGCTCAGGGGTTCACCCCTCCACTTT
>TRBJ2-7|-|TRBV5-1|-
CASSFGTMYEQYF
TGCGCCAGCAGCTTCGGGACAATGTACGAGCAGTACTTC
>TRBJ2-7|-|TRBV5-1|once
CASSLEREQYF
TGCGCCAGCAGCTTGGAGCGGGAGCAGTACTTC
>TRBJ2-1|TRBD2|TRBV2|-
CASRGGLAGIQFF
TGTGCCAGCAGGGGAGGACTAGCGGGAATACAGTTCTTC
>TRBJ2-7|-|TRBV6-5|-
CATLTGFEQYF
TGTGCCACCCTCACAGGGTTTGAGCAGTACTTC
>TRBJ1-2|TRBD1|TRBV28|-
CASWDRGNHGYTF
TGTGCCAGCTGGGACAGGGGGAACCATGGCTACACCTTC
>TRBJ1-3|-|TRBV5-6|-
CASSLEGLSGNTIYF
TGTGCCAGCAGCTTGGAAGGACTCTCTGGAAACACCATATATTTT
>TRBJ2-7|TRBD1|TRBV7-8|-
CASTATGEAYEQYF
TGTGCCAGCACCGCGACAGGGGAAGCCTACGAGCAGTACTTC
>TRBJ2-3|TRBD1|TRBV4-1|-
CASSQVPPGTGGDTDTQYF
TGCGCCAGCAGCCAAGTACCCCCGGGGACAGGGGGAGACACAGATACGCAGTATTTT
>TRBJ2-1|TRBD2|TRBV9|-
CASSVGRGQTSVSYNEQFF
TGTGCCAGCAGCGTAGGCAGGGGCCAGACTAGCGTGTCCTACAATGAGCAGTTCTTC
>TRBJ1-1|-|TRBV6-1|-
CASSGLWNTEAFF
TGTGCCAGCAGCGGACTCTGGAACACTGAAGCTTTCTTT
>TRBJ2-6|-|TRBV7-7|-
CASSPTGPGANVLTF
TGTGCTAGCAGTCCAACAGGGCCGGGGGCCAACGTCCTGACTTTC
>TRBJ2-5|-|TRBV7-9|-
CASSLAQGRRETQYF
TGTGCCAGCAGCTTAGCCCAGGGAAGGAGAGAGACCCAGTACTTC
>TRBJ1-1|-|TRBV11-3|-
CASSPDSLNTEAFF
TGTGCCAGCAGCCCCGACAGTTTGAACACTGAAGCTTTCTTT
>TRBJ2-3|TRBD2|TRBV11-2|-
CASSFDFRTSGADTQYF
TGTGCCAGCAGCTTTGACTTCAGGACTAGCGGGGCAGATACGCAGTATTTT
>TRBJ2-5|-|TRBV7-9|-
CASSLVLVETQYF
TGTGCCAGCAGCTTAGTACTAGTGGAGACCCAGTACTTC
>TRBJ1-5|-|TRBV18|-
CASSPRTRLSNQPQHF
TGTGCCAGCTCACCTCGGACACGGCTAAGCAATCAGCCCCAGCATTTT